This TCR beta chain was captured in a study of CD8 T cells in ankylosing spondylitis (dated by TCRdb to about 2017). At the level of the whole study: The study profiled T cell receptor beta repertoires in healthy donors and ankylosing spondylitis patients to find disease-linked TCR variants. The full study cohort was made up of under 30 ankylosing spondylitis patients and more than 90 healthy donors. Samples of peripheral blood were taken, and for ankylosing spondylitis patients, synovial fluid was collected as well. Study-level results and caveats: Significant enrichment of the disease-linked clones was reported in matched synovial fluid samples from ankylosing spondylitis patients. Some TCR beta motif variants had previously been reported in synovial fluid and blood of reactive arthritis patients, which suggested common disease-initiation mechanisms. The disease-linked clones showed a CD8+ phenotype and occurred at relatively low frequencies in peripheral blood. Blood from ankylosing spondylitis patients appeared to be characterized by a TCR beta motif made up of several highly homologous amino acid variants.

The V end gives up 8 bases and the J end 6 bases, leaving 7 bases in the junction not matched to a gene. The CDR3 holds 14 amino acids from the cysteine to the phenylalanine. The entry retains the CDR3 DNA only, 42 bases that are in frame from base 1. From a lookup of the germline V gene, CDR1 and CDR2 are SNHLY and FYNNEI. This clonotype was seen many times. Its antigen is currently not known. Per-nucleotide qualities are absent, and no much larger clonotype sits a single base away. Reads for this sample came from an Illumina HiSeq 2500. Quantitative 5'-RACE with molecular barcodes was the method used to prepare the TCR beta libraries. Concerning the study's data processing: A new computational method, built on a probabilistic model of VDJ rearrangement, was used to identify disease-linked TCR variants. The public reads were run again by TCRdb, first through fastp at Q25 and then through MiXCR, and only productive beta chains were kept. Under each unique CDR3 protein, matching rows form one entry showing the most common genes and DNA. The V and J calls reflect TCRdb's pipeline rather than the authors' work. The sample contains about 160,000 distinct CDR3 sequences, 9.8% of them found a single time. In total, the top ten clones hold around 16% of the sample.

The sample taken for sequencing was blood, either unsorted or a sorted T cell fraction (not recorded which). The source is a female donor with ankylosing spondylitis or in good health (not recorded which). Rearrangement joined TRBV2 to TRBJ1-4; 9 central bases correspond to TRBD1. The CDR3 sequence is CASSGTGKDEKLFF. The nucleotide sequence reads TGTGCCAGCTCTGGGACAGGGAAGGATGAAAAACTGTTTTTT.